Each of the 21 T cell receptor beta chains below was sequenced from the same sample in a study of T cell clonality in common variable immunodeficiency. Clones were read by immunoSEQ multiplex PCR, and TCRdb kept only the in-frame ones, dropping some. The sample holds 15,000 to 20,000 clones, and no clone turns up only once. Broader study findings: Common variable immunodeficiency TCR beta sequences reportedly had fewer deletions and N-nucleotide insertions.

Their antigens remain unidentified. Material: peripheral blood mononuclear cells. The source of these receptors is a human donor with common variable immunodeficiency.

Only a few counts were recorded for this clone. The CDR3 extends 3 residues past the end of the read, so its final part is completed from the germline J gene. V and J are TRBV7-3 and TRBJ2-5; 7 nucleotides match TRBD1. The CDR3 is made up of 16 amino acids. Germline V gives CDR1 SGHTA, CDR2 FQGTGA. V dropped 1 base and J dropped 5; count of bases not matched to a gene: 10. The CDR3 bases that were read are TGTGCCAGCAGCTTAAGAGCCGCTGACAGGGAGGAGACC. This gives the protein CASSLRAADREET. The entire CDR3 is CASSLRAADREETQYF.

There are many counts of this clone. The read stops 3 residues short of the end of the CDR3; the missing end is completed from the germline J gene. This sample includes further DNA sequences coding for the same CDR3. The chain recombines TRBV5-1 with TRBJ2-3, with 11 nucleotides matching TRBD1. The V gene end was trimmed by 4 bases and the J gene end by 2 bases; junction bases not matched to a gene: 6. Germline V gene lookup returns CDR1 SGHRS and CDR2 YFSETQ. The CDR3 runs to 16 residues. The CDR3 DNA, read in part, is TGCGCCAGCAGCCTAGGGACAGGGGGATCCACAGATACG. It encodes CASSLGTGGSTDT. The full CDR3 reads CASSLGTGGSTDTQYF.

This clone was seen many times. The read falls 3 residues short of the CDR3 end, and the missing part is taken from the germline J gene. The genes are TRBV5-1 and TRBJ1-2; a possible D gene is TRBD1 (5 bases). The CDR3 has 14 residues. V was cut by 3 bases and J by 4 bases, with 13 bases left in between. Per germline, CDR1 SGHRS and CDR2 YFSETQ. The CDR3 DNA, read in part, is TGCGCCAGCAGCTCGGGCAGGGATATCTATGGC. Translation gives CASSSGRDIYG. The entire CDR3 reads CASSSGRDIYGYTF.

A word on this clone: With the read ending 3 residues before the CDR3 end, the germline J gene is used to fill in that end. The genes are TRBV5-1 and TRBJ2-5; the D gene is possibly TRBD2 (6 bases). The length of the CDR3 is 16 residues. The germline V and J ends were trimmed by 0 bases and 0 bases, with 12 bases remaining between them. From germline, CDR1 is SGHRS and CDR2 YFSETQ. The CDR3 DNA, read in part, is TGCGCCAGCAGCTTGGCAGGGAGGCCCTACCAAGAGACC. Translation: CASSLAGRPYQET. The CDR3 in full is CASSLAGRPYQETQYF.

This clone was recorded many times. The DNA ends 3 residues before the CDR3 does, and the rest of the CDR3 is filled in from the germline J gene. V is TRBV7-3 and J is TRBJ2-1; 10 positions agree with TRBD2. The germline gives CDR1 SGHTA, CDR2 FQGTGA. Trimming took 6 bases from V and 8 from J; bases not matched to a gene: 10. The length of the CDR3 is 15 residues. The CDR3 bases that were read are TGTGCCAGCAGTTCGAGCGGGGGGGCCGGAGATGAG. Its translation is CASSSSGGAGDE. The full-length CDR3 reads as CASSSSGGAGDEQFF.

This clone occurred a few times. CDR3 protein: CASSPGQGRTDTQYF. The CDR3 DNA, read in part, is TGTGCCAGCTCACCAGGACAGGGTAGGACAGATACG. The V call is TRBV18, the J call TRBJ2-3, with 8 bases identical to TRBD1. The sequenced fragment ends 3 residues before the CDR3 boundary, so the rest is inferred from the germline J gene. With V trimmed by 2 bases and J by 3 bases, 4 bases remained unmatched. Germline V lookup: CDR1 KGHSH, CDR2 LQKENI. This CDR3 is built from 15 residues.

This clone was detected ten times or more. The DNA ends 3 residues before the CDR3 does, and the rest of the CDR3 is filled in from the germline J gene. The chain couples TRBV5-4 to TRBJ2-3, with TRBD1 as a possible D gene (6 bases). Germline CDR1 and CDR2: SGHNT and YYREEE (reference sequence). Trimming removed 4 bases at V and 0 bases at J, with 15 bases between. The CDR3 is made up of 16 amino acids. The CDR3 sequence: CASSGQRAPSTDTQYF. Incomplete CDR3 DNA: TGTGCCAGCAGCGGACAGAGGGCCCCGAGCACAGATACG.

This clone came up many times. The sequence runs out 3 residues before the end of the CDR3; the remainder is reconstructed from the germline J gene. The chain couples TRBV7-2 to TRBJ1-1; 7 bases match TRBD1. The CDR3 sequence is 15 residues long. Germline V gives CDR1 SGHTA, CDR2 FQGNSA. The J segment lost 0 bases and the V segment lost 6 bases, leaving 7 bases of the junction unmatched. CDR3 protein: CASRTNRGMNTEAFF. Incomplete CDR3 DNA: TGTGCCAGCAGAACAAACAGGGGAATGAACACTGAA.

This clone occurred many times. The sequenced fragment ends 3 residues before the CDR3 boundary, so the rest is inferred from the germline J gene. V and J are TRBV20-1 and TRBJ2-4; 9 bases agree with TRBD1. Germline CDR1 is DFQATT and CDR2 is SNEGSKA (reference sequence). CDR3 size: 14 residues. Trimming cost V 7 bases and J 8 bases; bases outside gene matches: 12. The sequenced part of the CDR3 DNA is TGCAGTGTTCCACCACAGGGGGCGCTTGACATT. Translating it yields CSVPPQGALDI. The full-length CDR3 reads as CSVPPQGALDIQYF.

Remarks on this clone: The CDR3 end falls 3 residues outside the read, so it is completed with the germline J gene. This rearrangement joins TRBV7-9 to TRBJ2-2; no firm D call. This CDR3 is built from 14 residues. The germline V gene encodes CDR1 SEHNR and CDR2 FQNEAQ (reference sequence). Trimming pared 4 bases from V and 0 bases from J, leaving 6 bases between. CDR3 region: CASSYRANTGELFF. Partial CDR3 DNA: TGTGCCAGCAGCTACAGAGCGAACACCGGGGAG.

Turning to this clone: The CDR3 goes on 3 residues after the read ends, and that part is filled in from the germline J gene. The chain uses TRBV20-1 and TRBJ1-2; D might be TRBD1 (6 bases). The CDR3 extends over 14 amino acids. V lost 0 bases, J lost 3 bases, and 11 bases lay in between. Germline values: CDR1 DFQATT, CDR2 SNEGSKA (reference sequence). CDR3 sequence reads: CSARENRVHYGYTF. CDR3 bases read: TGCAGTGCTAGAGAGAACAGGGTTCACTATGGC.

As regards this clone: The CDR3 end falls 3 residues outside the read, so it is completed with the germline J gene. The chain recombines TRBV30 with TRBJ1-2; D may be TRBD1 (5 bases). CDR1 GTSNPN and CDR2 SVGIG come from the germline V gene (reference sequence). The CDR3 runs 10 residues. CDR3 in amino acids: CAWGDRGYTF. The covered CDR3 bases are TGTGCCTGGGGAGACAGAGGC.

On this clone itself: The observed sequence ends 3 residues before the CDR3 terminus, with the missing tail filled in from the germline J gene. The chain is built from TRBV20-1 and TRBJ2-7, with no clear D. V was shortened by 7 bases and J by 2 bases, with 12 bases between the two germline ends. Germline loops: CDR1 DFQATT, CDR2 SNEGSKA (reference sequence). The CDR3 is 12 residues long. CDR3 DNA (partial): TGCAGTGTCTACCACCCGGCCTACGAG. It codes for CSVYHPAYE. The entire CDR3 protein is CSVYHPAYEQYF.

This clone was observed a few times. The CDR3 goes on 3 residues after the read ends, and that part is filled in from the germline J gene. The chain couples TRBV6-2 or TRBV6-3 to TRBJ2-5, with 13 bases that match TRBD2. CDR3 length: 17 amino acids. Trimming took 4 bases from V and 2 from J; bases not matched to a gene: 7. Per germline, CDR1 MNHEY and CDR2 SVGEGT. CDR3 amino acids: CASSFLPGLAGQETQYF. Partial CDR3 DNA: TGTGCCAGCAGTTTTCTTCCGGGACTAGCGGGGCAAGAGACC.

This clone was found many times. Sequencing ends 3 residues short of the CDR3 end; the germline J gene provides the rest. The chain links TRBV6-2 or TRBV6-3 to TRBJ2-2; D is undetermined. V was pared by 6 bases and J by 6 bases, with 8 bases between. CDR3 length: 12 residues. Germline CDR1 reads MNHEY; CDR2 reads SVGEGT. The CDR3 sequence is CASSIGSGELFF. The part of the CDR3 DNA that was read is TGTGCCAGCAGCATAGGGTCCGGGGAG.

This clone appeared many times. The read finishes 3 residues shy of the CDR3 end, and the germline J gene is used to complete it. The chain combines TRBV6-1 with TRBJ1-2, with a weak D call TRBD1 (6 bases). The CDR3 contains 12 residues. The V gene's germline CDR1 is MNHNS and CDR2 SASEGT. The sequenced CDR3 bases are TGTGCCAGCAGTGCACAGGGCACAGGC. This sequence encodes CASSAQGTG. The whole CDR3 sequence reads CASSAQGTGYTF.

This clone came up a few times. The CDR3 end falls 3 residues outside the read, so it is completed with the germline J gene. The gene calls are TRBV20-1 and TRBJ2-7, with 7 bases identical to TRBD2. CDR1 is DFQATT and CDR2 is SNEGSKA in the germline V gene (reference sequence). V dropped 1 base and J dropped 4; count of bases not matched to a gene: 7. This CDR3 spans 14 amino acids. The sequenced part of the CDR3 DNA is TGCAGTGCTAGAGCCCCTAGCGGATCATACGAG. Its protein product is CSARAPSGSYE. The whole CDR3 sequence is CSARAPSGSYEQYF.

This clone was seen ten or more times. The CDR3 end is not reached by the read, which stops 3 residues before it; the germline J gene fills it in. V gene TRBV29-1 combines with J gene TRBJ2-3; D might be TRBD2 (5 bases). Trimming cost V 2 bases and J 1 base, with 19 bases left between them. Germline V gene data show CDR1 as SQVTM and CDR2 as ANQGSEA. CDR3 length: 17 amino acids. The covered CDR3 bases are TGCAGCGTTGAAATATGGCCAAGCATGAGGGGCACAGATACG. Translated, it gives CSVEIWPSMRGTDT. The entire CDR3 reads CSVEIWPSMRGTDTQYF.

The table lists this clone with a few counts. Sequencing ends 3 residues short of the CDR3 end; the germline J gene provides the rest. V is TRBV18 and J is TRBJ2-1, with D possibly being TRBD1 (5 bases). The CDR3 is made up of 15 amino acids. Per the germline V gene, CDR1 is KGHSH and CDR2 is LQKENI. V gave up 1 base and J gave up 1 base, with 8 bases separating them. The CDR3 protein is CASSPLGVSYNEQFF. Incomplete CDR3 DNA: TGTGCCAGCTCACCACTAGGGGTTTCCTACAATGAG.

This clone was found a few times. The CDR3 extends 3 residues past the end of the read, so its final part is completed from the germline J gene. The V gene is TRBV18, the J gene TRBJ2-3, with 7 bases matching TRBD1. CDR1 KGHSH and CDR2 LQKENI come from the germline V gene. The CDR3 sequence is 16 residues long. V lost 2 bases, J lost 2 bases, and 7 bases stayed unmatched. CDR3 residues: CASSPAGTAVTDTQYF. The part of the CDR3 DNA that was read is TGTGCCAGCTCACCAGCCGGGACAGCTGTCACAGATACG. Variable domain in full (rest from reference TRBV18 and TRBJ2-3): NAGVMQNPRHLVRRRGQEARLRCSPMKGHSHVYWYRQLPEEGLKFMVYLQKENIIDESGMPKERFSAEFPKEGPSILRIQQVVRGDSAAYFCASSPAGTAVTDTQYFGPGTRLTVL.

This clone was seen ten or more times. The read is 3 residues too short to cover the CDR3 end, so that end is filled in from the germline J gene. The chain uses TRBV5-1 and TRBJ1-4, with TRBD1 as a possible D gene (5 bases). The length of the CDR3 is 15 residues. From germline, CDR1 is SGHRS and CDR2 YFSETQ. V lost 2 bases to trimming and J lost 0 bases, with 8 bases between them. CDR3 protein: CASSFTGATNEKLFF. The covered CDR3 bases are TGCGCCAGCAGCTTTACAGGCGCAACTAATGAAAAA.